The 18 T cell receptor beta chains below all came from one sample that was sequenced in a study of human T cells and chemical hapten exposure. Each CDR3 protein gets one entry after TCRdb re-called the RACE reads with MiXCR. The sample yields some 300,000 distinct CDR3 sequences, around 5.5% seen once. Described time point: pre-sensitization, week 0. Documented treatment: therapeutic diphenylcyclopropenone sensitization with weekly scalp DPC. The sample consisted of whole blood, taken in connection with sensitization to the hapten diphenylcyclopropenone (DPC). These receptors were taken from a woman between 18 and 30 years old with alopecia areata. Some clones in this sample may be carry-over from other donors' samples.

The chain uses TRBV5-1 and TRBJ2-6; D call uncertain. The CDR3 covers 17 residues. Germline V lookup: CDR1 SGHRS, CDR2 YFSETQ. V lost 6 bases to trimming and J lost 0 bases, with 16 bases between them. The CDR3 region is CASMVSGASSGANVLTF. The CDR3 bases are TGCGCCAGCATGGTCTCGGGCGCGAGCTCTGGGGCCAACGTCCTGACTTTC. Based on the CDR3 plus reference TRBV5-1 and TRBJ2-6, the full variable domain is KAGVTQTPRYLIKTRGQQVTLSCSPISGHRSVSWYQQTPGQGLQFLFEYFSETQRNKGNFPGRFSGRQFSNSRSEMNVSTLELGDSALYLCASMVSGASSGANVLTFGAGSRLTVL.

This clonotype was found many times. The chain combines TRBV28 with TRBJ1-2; D unresolved. The CDR3 consists of 13 residues. The V gene's germline CDR1 is MDHEN and CDR2 SYDVKM. V was clipped by 7 bases and J by 4 bases, with 13 bases between them. In DNA form, the CDR3 reads TGTGCCAGCACTCTTGGTCGGACCTATGGCTACACCTTC. It yields the protein CASTLGRTYGYTF.

The chain recombines TRBV6-2 or TRBV6-3 with TRBJ1-1; D remains ambiguous. Trimming shortened V by 2 bases and J by 4 bases, and 23 bases separated the two germline ends. Germline V lookup: CDR1 MNHEY, CDR2 SVGEGT. The CDR3 loop spans 18 amino acids. The CDR3 DNA reads TGTGCCAGCAGTTACAAGGGCCAAGGGCCAGACGTAGGCACTGAAGCTTTCTTT. It yields the protein CASSYKGQGPDVGTEAFF.

This clonotype was seen many times. The J gene is TRBJ2-3, the V gene TRBV6-1, with 8 bases that match TRBD1. Germline V gene lookup returns CDR1 MNHNS and CDR2 SASEGT. The length of the CDR3 is 19 residues. The J segment lost 2 bases and the V segment lost 7 bases, leaving 20 bases of the junction unmatched. CDR3: CASISQVPTGEGPTDTQYF. The DNA for the CDR3 is TGTGCCAGCATCTCCCAAGTTCCGACAGGGGAAGGGCCCACAGATACGCAGTATTTT.

This clonotype was counted many times. The V call is TRBV20-1, the J call TRBJ2-3; 15 bases are a match to TRBD2. This CDR3 has 18 residues. Germline V lookup: CDR1 DFQATT, CDR2 SNEGSKA (reference sequence). V lost 1 base and J lost 2; bases outside the gene matches: 7. CDR3 region: CSARVPGLAGGPTDTQYF. DNA of the CDR3: TGCAGTGCTAGAGTCCCGGGACTAGCGGGGGGCCCCACAGATACGCAGTATTTT.

This chain links TRBV4-3 with TRBJ2-3, with 10 bases identical to TRBD2. The V and J ends lost 3 bases and 1 base, in that order; junction bases with no gene match: 13. This CDR3 is 19 amino acids long. Germline CDR1 is LGHNA and CDR2 is YSLEER. The CDR3 loop is CASSHGTTSGGAGTDTQYF. CDR3 nucleotides: TGCGCCAGCAGCCACGGCACTACCAGCGGGGGGGCCGGCACAGATACGCAGTATTTT.

The chain joins TRBV5-1 to TRBJ2-7; D not resolved. From germline, CDR1 is SGHRS and CDR2 YFSETQ. This CDR3 is 15 amino acids long. V was trimmed by 2 bases and J by 1 base, leaving 13 bases between them. Here the CDR3 reads CASSFSPRSSYEQYF. In DNA, the CDR3 is TGCGCCAGCAGCTTCAGCCCGAGATCATCCTACGAGCAGTACTTC.

The chain joins TRBV6-1 to TRBJ1-1; D is ambiguous. The CDR3 spans 13 residues. The V gene lost 6 bases and the J gene lost 5 bases, with 13 bases spanning the gap. CDR1 is MNHNS, CDR2 SASEGT, per germline. Here the CDR3 DNA reads TGTGCCAGCAGAGTAGATACAGAAACTGAAGCTTTCTTT. Residues: CASRVDTETEAFF.

This clonotype was observed many times. The rearrangement uses TRBV12-3 or TRBV12-4 and TRBJ1-1; TRBD1 is a possible D gene (6 bases). The CDR3 is 15 amino acids. V was pared by 6 bases and J by 3 bases, with 17 bases between. The CDR3 DNA reads TGTGCCAGCAGGCCAAGTAACAGGGTGGACACTGAAGCTTTCTTT. Translation: CASRPSNRVDTEAFF.

This clonotype has ten or more counts. V gene TRBV12-3 or TRBV12-4 combines with J gene TRBJ2-7; D not certain. This CDR3 comprises 14 residues. With 5 bases removed from V and 6 bases from J, the gap between germline ends came to 17 bases. DNA of the CDR3: TGTGCCAGCAGTCTTCAGGAAGGGTCCGGCGAGCAGTACTTC. Translating it yields CASSLQEGSGEQYF.

This clonotype has just a few counts. The genes are TRBV4-3 and TRBJ2-3; D is unclear. The CDR3 extends over 14 amino acids. Trimming shortened V by 4 bases and J by 0 bases, and 8 bases separated the two germline ends. Looked up from germline, CDR1 is LGHNA and CDR2 is YSLEER. For the CDR3, the DNA is TGCGCCAGCAGCCTTAGAGCTAGCACAGATACGCAGTATTTT. Its translation: CASSLRASTDTQYF.

The chain combines TRBV24-1 with TRBJ2-3; 10 bases line up with TRBD1. The CDR3 is 15 amino acids. J gave up 4 bases and V 4 bases, and 4 bases lay outside the gene matches. The germline gives CDR1 KGHDR, CDR2 SFDVKD. This chain's CDR3 is CATSETGGYADTQYF. DNA of the CDR3: TGTGCCACCAGTGAGACAGGGGGCTACGCAGATACGCAGTATTTT.

A few counts support this clonotype. The rearrangement joins TRBV15 to TRBJ1-1; D unresolved. Germline V lookup: CDR1 LNHNV, CDR2 YYDKDF (reference sequence). This CDR3 contains 15 residues. V shed 1 base and J shed 5 bases, with 14 bases lying between them. CDR3 nucleotide sequence: TGTGCCACCAGCAGAGCGGCGACTGGAGGGACTGAAGCTTTCTTT. This translates into CATSRAATGGTEAFF.

This clonotype was observed many times. This chain links TRBV9 with TRBJ2-3, with D perhaps matching TRBD1 or TRBD2 (6 bases each). Deletions cut 3 bases from V and 2 bases from J, with 13 bases between. The CDR3 loop spans 15 amino acids. Germline V gene lookup returns CDR1 SGDLS and CDR2 YYNGEE. The DNA of the CDR3 is TGTGCCAGCAGCGCCGCCGGGGGCTTCACAGATACGCAGTATTTT. It is translated as CASSAAGGFTDTQYF.

The chain uses TRBV6-5 and TRBJ1-3; 7 bases fit TRBD1. J was trimmed by 2 bases and V by 0 bases; bases with no gene match: 1. This CDR3 is built from 15 residues. The germline CDR1 and CDR2 sequences are MNHEY and SVGAGI. The CDR3: CASSYSTGAGNTIYF. CDR3 in DNA: TGTGCCAGCAGTTACTCAACAGGGGCTGGAAACACCATATATTTT.

This clonotype has a handful of counts. The V call is TRBV7-9, the J call TRBJ2-7, with D perhaps TRBD1 or TRBD2 (5 bases each). V dropped 3 bases and J dropped 3 bases, with 18 bases sitting between them. CDR1 SEHNR and CDR2 FQNEAQ come from the germline V gene (reference sequence). This CDR3 comprises 16 residues. CDR3 bases: TGTGCCAGCAGCTTCCCAACCGCCGGGGACCGCTACGAGCAGTACTTC. Its protein is CASSFPTAGDRYEQYF.

J is TRBJ2-5 and V is TRBV10-3; 16 positions agree with TRBD2. The germline V gene has CDR1 ENHRY and CDR2 SYGVKD. The CDR3 extends over 16 amino acids. After removal of 6 bases from V and 3 bases from J, the junction contained 4 bases not matched to a gene. The CDR3 DNA sequence: TGTGCCATCAGAATCGGGACTAGCGGGGGGGAAGAGACCCAGTACTTC. This encodes CAIRIGTSGGEETQYF.

The table lists this clonotype with a few counts. The rearrangement links TRBV7-9 to TRBJ1-5; 9 bases match TRBD1. From germline, CDR1 is SEHNR and CDR2 FQNEAQ (reference sequence). Trimming cost V 7 bases and J 7 bases; bases outside gene matches: 14. The CDR3 is made up of 16 amino acids. CDR3 residues: CASTQTTGQGDQPQHF. CDR3 DNA: TGTGCCAGCACCCAAACAACGGGACAGGGAGACCAGCCCCAGCATTTT.